These 12 T cell receptor beta chains originate from one sample sequenced in a study of blood T cell repertoires in COVID-19. This table comes from immunoSEQ multiplex PCR, and its TCRdb copy is limited to in-frame clones, with some not included. The data contain some 200,000 clones, approximately 87% of them singletons. The sequenced sample consisted of peripheral blood. These receptors were collected from a woman younger than 30 who had recovered from COVID-19.

The chain links TRBV7-8 to TRBJ1-4; a possible D gene is TRBD1 (6 bases). The V gene's germline CDR1 is SGHVS and CDR2 FQNEAQ. V was pared by 1 base and J by 7 bases, with 16 bases between. This CDR3 is built from 16 residues. The CDR3 DNA follows: TGTGCCAGCAGCTTAGAACGATTACAGGGTCTTGAAAAACTGTTTTTT. It translates to CASSLERLQGLEKLFF.

V and J are TRBV3-1 (or the pseudogene TRBV3-2) and TRBJ2-3; D possibly corresponds to TRBD1 (5 bases). The CDR3 spans 15 residues. The ends were cut back, 4 bases at V and 0 bases at J, with 11 bases in the middle. Per germline, CDR1 LGHDT and CDR2 YNNKEL (reference sequence). Here the CDR3 DNA reads TGTGCCAGCAGCCCCAGGGTTACTAGCACAGATACGCAGTATTTT. Translation gives CASSPRVTSTDTQYF.

The V call is TRBV18, the J call TRBJ2-7; 12 bases fit TRBD1. J was trimmed by 5 bases and V by 8 bases; bases with no gene match: 16. CDR3 size: 17 residues. Germline CDR1 is KGHSH and CDR2 is LQKENI. The CDR3 loop is CASHTEARDRGPNEQYV. CDR3 sequence (DNA): TGTGCCAGCCACACAGAGGCCAGGGACAGGGGGCCGAACGAGCAGTACGTC.

The genes are TRBV29-1 and TRBJ2-3; TRBD2 is a possible D gene (7 bases). The CDR3 contains 15 residues. Deletions cut 7 bases from V and 0 bases from J, with 17 bases between. CDR1 and CDR2 (germline): SQVTM, ANQGSEA. The CDR3 bases are TGCAGCGGCGGGGGCTATCCTTCTAGCACAGATACGCAGTATTTT. Translating gives CSGGGYPSSTDTQYF.

This chain links TRBV27 with TRBJ2-7, with 9 bases aligning to TRBD2. The CDR3 length is 15 residues. Germline V gives CDR1 MNHEY, CDR2 SMNVEV (reference sequence). The junction had 5 bases not matched to a gene; V was cut back by 3 bases and J by 2 bases. The CDR3 sequence is CASSFSGGFTYEQYF. DNA for the CDR3: TGTGCCAGCAGTTTCAGCGGGGGGTTTACCTACGAGCAGTACTTC.

The chain is built from TRBV7-2 and TRBJ2-3, with TRBD2 matching 11 bases. V trimming: 5 bases; J trimming: 6 bases; junction bases outside the gene matches: 13. Germline V gene lookup returns CDR1 SGHTA and CDR2 FQGNSA. The CDR3 runs 17 residues. CDR3 nucleotide sequence: TGTGCCAGCAGCGAGGGACAACTAGCGGGGGCGTGGGATACGCAGTATTTT. Its translation is CASSEGQLAGAWDTQYF.

The chain uses TRBV28 and TRBJ1-5; D is undetermined. The germline CDR1 and CDR2 sequences are MDHEN and SYDVKM. Between the trimmed V and J ends, which lost 6 bases and 2 bases, there was a span of 11 bases. The CDR3 loop spans 14 amino acids. The CDR3 here is CASRYSGGNQPQHF. CDR3 sequence (DNA): TGTGCCAGCAGGTACAGTGGCGGCAATCAGCCCCAGCATTTT.

The V and J genes are TRBV6-5 and TRBJ2-2; 10 positions agree with TRBD2. Germline V gives CDR1 MNHEY, CDR2 SVGAGI. This CDR3 is 15 amino acids long. Trimming removed 7 bases from V and 4 bases from J; junction bases left unmatched: 6. Here the CDR3 reads CASTWLAGATGELFF. CDR3 DNA sequence: TGTGCCAGCACCTGGCTAGCGGGAGCCACCGGGGAGCTGTTTTTT.

The CDR3 loop is CASSPPLGDEQFF. The CDR3 region has the DNA TGTGCCAGCAGCCCGCCGTTGGGCGATGAGCAGTTCTTC. J is TRBJ2-1 and V is TRBV5-4; no clear D. Between the trimmed V and J ends, which lost 4 bases and 8 bases, there was a span of 13 bases. The CDR3 sequence is 13 residues long. Germline loops: CDR1 SGHNT, CDR2 YYREEE (reference sequence).

This clone came up once. The rearrangement links TRBV5-1 to TRBJ2-1; no clear D. The CDR3 consists of 16 residues. The V gene's germline CDR1 is SGHRS and CDR2 YFSETQ. Trimming left V 0 bases short and J 0 bases short, with 10 bases between. CDR3 residues: CASSLVLESSYNEQFF. The CDR3 DNA is TGCGCCAGCAGCTTGGTTTTGGAGAGCTCCTACAATGAGCAGTTCTTC.

V is TRBV6-6 and J is TRBJ1-3; TRBD1 is a possible D gene (5 bases). Germline lookup yields CDR1 MNHNY and CDR2 SVGAGI (reference sequence). The CDR3 is made up of 16 amino acids. V gave up 7 bases and J gave up 4 bases, with 20 bases separating them. CDR3 residues: CASTNLDRLGGNTIYF. Written as DNA, the CDR3 is TGTGCCAGCACAAATTTAGACAGACTGGGCGGAAACACCATATATTTT.

The V gene is TRBV30, the J gene TRBJ1-4; 9 nucleotides agree with TRBD1. Germline values: CDR1 GTSNPN, CDR2 SVGIG (reference sequence). CDR3 length equals 14 residues. V lost 4 bases and J lost 5; bases outside the gene matches: 5. For the CDR3, the DNA is TGTGCCTGGACCGGGGGACAGGGAAATGAAAAACTGTTTTTT. It is translated as CAWTGGQGNEKLFF.